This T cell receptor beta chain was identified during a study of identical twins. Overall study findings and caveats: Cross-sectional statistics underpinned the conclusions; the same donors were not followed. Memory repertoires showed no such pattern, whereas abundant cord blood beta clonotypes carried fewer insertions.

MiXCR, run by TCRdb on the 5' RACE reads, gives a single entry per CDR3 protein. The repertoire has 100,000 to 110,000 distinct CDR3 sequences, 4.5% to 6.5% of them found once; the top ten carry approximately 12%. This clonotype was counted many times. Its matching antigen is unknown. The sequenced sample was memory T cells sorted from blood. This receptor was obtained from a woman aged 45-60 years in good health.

CDR3 in DNA: TGTGCCAGCAGCTTAGCGACAGGGGCACGGGGTGGAAACACCATATATTTT. This translates into CASSLATGARGGNTIYF. V and J are TRBV7-8 and TRBJ1-3; 8 bases are a match to TRBD1. There are 17 residues in the CDR3. CDR1 and CDR2 from the germline V gene are SGHVS and FQNEAQ. V dropped 0 bases and J dropped 3; count of bases not matched to a gene: 7.